This T cell receptor (beta chain) is from a study of T cell repertoires in cytomegalovirus infection. Overall study: It was the public TCR beta signatures that indicated both CMV infection and matching HLA type.

TCRdb re-analysed the reads in MiXCR, keeping a single row per CDR3 protein. Of fewer than 250,000 distinct CDR3 sequences in the sample, around 12% were seen once. Germline lookup yields CDR1 SQVTM and CDR2 ANQGSEA. The CDR3 is made up of 12 amino acids. V gave up 0 bases and J gave up 2 bases, with 3 bases separating them. At least ten counts were recorded for this clonotype. The TCR originated in a human donor in good health (CMV status not recorded). Some clones in this sample may be carry-over from other donors' samples. The chain uses TRBV29-1 and TRBJ2-3; no clear D. The sequenced sample was PBMCs. The CDR3 sequence is CSVEESTDTQYF. The CDR3 region has the DNA TGCAGCGTTGAAGAGTCCACAGATACGCAGTATTTT.